Described below is a single T cell receptor beta chain sequence and its context. This CDR3 is 14 amino acids long. J was trimmed by 5 bases and V by 4 bases; bases with no gene match: 3. Looked up from germline, CDR1 is SGHDN and CDR2 is FVKESK. Original processing methods: Researchers report that nucleated cell counts were estimated from reference gene primer amplification. This table comes from immunoSEQ multiplex PCR, and its TCRdb copy is limited to in-frame clones, with some not included. From that table come the V and J calls and clone size; the DNA was used to work out D and trimming. The table lists more than 90,000 clones, more than 80% of them singletons. These data originate in a study of blood T cell repertoires in COVID-19. Across the study: Spain, Italy and the United States supplied samples that represented acute and convalescent COVID-19. Sources were T cells, B-cell-depleted T cells, or PBMCs; the material itself was cDNA or gDNA.

Source material: peripheral blood. The rearrangement uses TRBV14 and TRBJ1-4, with TRBD1 identical over 8 bases. The receptor comes from a human donor in a cohort sampled during active COVID-19. The CDR3 here is CASSRQGANEKLFF. As DNA, the CDR3 is TGTGCCAGCAGCCGGCAGGGGGCGAATGAAAAACTGTTTTTT.